Sequencing of this TCR beta chain was carried out in a study of brain T cells in children with intractable seizures. The table came from immunoSEQ multiplex PCR; TCRdb's copy has only in-frame clones and leaves some out. The table has hundreds of thousands of clones, over 90% seen once. V lost 4 bases to trimming and J lost 3 bases; unmatched junction nucleotides: 8. Germline assignment: CDR1 LNHDA and CDR2 SQIVND (reference sequence). The CDR3 has 15 amino acids. The time point here: blood from clinic visit 5 months post-surgery; TSC patient then seizure free. This TCR derives from a boy under two years old with tuberous sclerosis and intractable seizures. The V and J genes are TRBV19 and TRBJ2-7; 8 nucleotides line up with TRBD1. The material sequenced was peripheral blood, taken 4 to 5 months after surgery. As DNA, the CDR3 is TGTGCCAGTAGTACTTGGGGGACAGGAGACTACGAGCAGTACTTC. As protein: CASSTWGTGDYEQYF.